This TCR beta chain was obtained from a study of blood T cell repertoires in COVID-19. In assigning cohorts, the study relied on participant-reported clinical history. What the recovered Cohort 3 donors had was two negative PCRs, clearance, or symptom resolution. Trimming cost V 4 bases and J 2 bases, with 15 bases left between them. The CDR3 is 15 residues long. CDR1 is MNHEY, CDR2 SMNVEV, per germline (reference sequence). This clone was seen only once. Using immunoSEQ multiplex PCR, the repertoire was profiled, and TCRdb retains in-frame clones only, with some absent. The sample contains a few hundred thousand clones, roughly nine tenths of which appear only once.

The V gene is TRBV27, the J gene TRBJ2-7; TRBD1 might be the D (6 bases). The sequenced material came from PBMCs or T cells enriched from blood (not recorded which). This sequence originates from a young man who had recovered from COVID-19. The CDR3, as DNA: TGTGCCAGCAGTTCGGCAATGACAGGAACCTACGAGCAGTACTTC. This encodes CASSSAMTGTYEQYF.